The 26 T cell receptor beta chains listed next were all sequenced from one sample in a study of identical twins (dated by TCRdb to 2016 to 2017). Libraries came from 5' RACE. TCRdb lists the instrument as Illumina HiSeq 2000. The public reads were quality trimmed at Q25 with fastp and then assembled into clones with MiXCR by TCRdb, keeping productive beta chains. For every CDR3 protein sequence, its rows merge into one entry that carries the most common genes and DNA. In all, the sample holds fewer than 900,000 distinct CDR3 sequences, and about 20% of those were seen once. The ten biggest clones cover less than 15% of the sample. Separately, the same data were catalogued under a study of T cells expressing NK-cell markers.

Material: PBMCs. The origin of the receptors is a woman aged 18-35 years in good health.

The chain recombines TRBV7-2 with TRBJ2-5, with D uncertain. With 5 bases removed from V and 7 bases from J, the gap between germline ends came to 14 bases. In germline, CDR1 is SGHTA, CDR2 FQGNSA. This CDR3 is 13 amino acids long. The CDR3, as DNA: TGTGCCAGCAGCGGTGGGGTTTGGGGGACCCAGTACTTC. This encodes CASSGGVWGTQYF. The full variable domain, with the rest looked up from reference TRBV7-2 and TRBJ2-5, is GAGVSQSPSNKVTEKGKDVELRCDPISGHTALYWYRQSLGQGLEFLIYFQGNSAPDKSGLPSDRFSAERTGGSVSTLTIQRTQQEDSAVYLCASSGGVWGTQYFGPGTRLLVL.

This clonotype was detected ten times or more. The chain uses TRBV12-3 or TRBV12-4 and TRBJ2-7; a possible D gene is TRBD1 (5 bases). The CDR3 consists of 12 residues. With 6 bases removed from V and 2 bases from J, the gap between germline ends came to 8 bases. CDR3 protein: CASSKDTYEQYF. The CDR3 DNA is TGTGCCAGCAGCAAGGACACCTACGAGCAGTACTTC.

This clonotype was counted only a few times. The rearrangement uses TRBV5-6 and TRBJ1-2, with D possibly being TRBD1 (5 bases). The length of the CDR3 is 15 residues. Germline CDR1 and CDR2: SGHDT and YYEEEE. Trimming took 4 bases from V and 4 from J, leaving 17 bases between them. CDR3 sequence (DNA): TGTGCCAGCAGCCGGGACCTTGCTTTGGGCTATGGCTACACCTTC. As protein: CASSRDLALGYGYTF.

In this sample, this clonotype turned up a few times. V and J are TRBV12-3 or TRBV12-4 and TRBJ2-5; the match to TRBD2 covers 10 bases. The CDR3 spans 13 residues. The ends lost 7 bases at V and 5 bases at J; junction bases unmatched: 4. The CDR3 loop reads CASTSGGGETQYF. CDR3 DNA sequence: TGTGCCAGCACTAGCGGGGGAGGTGAGACCCAGTACTTC.

CDR3 loop: CASSPPQGAIGEKLFF. The CDR3, as DNA: TGTGCCAGCAGTCCTCCACAGGGGGCGATAGGAGAAAAACTGTTTTTT. This chain links TRBV12-3 or TRBV12-4 with TRBJ1-4; 9 positions agree with TRBD1. The V segment lost 5 bases and the J segment 8 bases; nucleotides outside the gene matches: 12. This CDR3 contains 16 residues.

V is TRBV30 and J is TRBJ1-2; 9 positions match TRBD1. The CDR3 runs 14 residues. V was clipped by 1 base and J by 3 bases; unmatched bases: 3. Germline V lookup: CDR1 GTSNPN, CDR2 SVGIG (reference sequence). The CDR3 DNA reads as TGTGCCTGGAGTGCCGGGACAGGGCACTATGGCTACACCTTC. Translating gives CAWSAGTGHYGYTF.

This clonotype occurred many times. The chain is built from TRBV20-1 and TRBJ1-5; D unresolved. Trimming cost V 6 bases and J 5 bases, with 11 bases left between them. From germline, CDR1 is DFQATT and CDR2 SNEGSKA (reference sequence). This CDR3 spans 12 amino acids. The CDR3 protein is CSARAWDQPQHF. The CDR3 DNA follows: TGCAGTGCCCGGGCCTGGGATCAGCCCCAGCATTTT.

The J gene is TRBJ1-2, the V gene TRBV27, with D perhaps matching TRBD1 (6 bases). Looked up from germline, CDR1 is MNHEY and CDR2 is SMNVEV (reference sequence). The CDR3 consists of 15 residues. V gave up 0 bases and J gave up 8 bases, with 16 bases separating them. The CDR3 loop is CASSLSSQGYEGYTF. CDR3 nucleotide sequence: TGTGCCAGCAGTTTATCGTCCCAGGGGTATGAAGGCTACACCTTC.

In its sample, this clonotype was seen a few times. The J gene is TRBJ1-1, the V gene TRBV5-1, with D unclear. This CDR3 has 15 residues. CDR1 is SGHRS and CDR2 is YFSETQ in the germline V gene. Trimming shortened V by 0 bases and J by 1 base, and 10 bases separated the two germline ends. CDR3 in DNA: TGCGCCAGCAGCTTGGGAGCGTGGGAGAACACTGAAGCTTTCTTT. The encoded protein is CASSLGAWENTEAFF.

This chain joins TRBV20-1 and TRBJ2-1; 7 bases line up with TRBD2. V lost 6 bases and J lost 7; bases outside the gene matches: 3. CDR3 size: 11 residues. Germline V gene sequence: CDR1 DFQATT, CDR2 SNEGSKA (reference sequence). CDR3 region: CSALGRNEQFF. The DNA of the CDR3 is TGCAGTGCCCTCGGGAGGAATGAGCAGTTCTTC.

The chain uses TRBV12-3 or TRBV12-4 and TRBJ2-7; 11 nucleotides agree with TRBD2. Germline trimming cut 2 bases from V and 2 bases from J; bases unmatched to any gene: 5. The CDR3 contains 16 residues. The CDR3 nucleotides read TGTGCCAGCAGTTTAATTGGGACTAGCGGCGCCTACGAGCAGTACTTC. It encodes CASSLIGTSGAYEQYF.

The V gene is TRBV24-1, the J gene TRBJ2-1; the match to TRBD2 covers 11 bases. V shed 3 bases and J 4 bases; nucleotides not matched to a gene: 7. Germline-derived CDR1 and CDR2 are KGHDR and SFDVKD. The CDR3 loop spans 17 amino acids. CDR3 sequence reads: CATSDPSGTSGYNEQFF. In DNA, the CDR3 is TGTGCCACCAGTGATCCCTCCGGGACTAGCGGATACAATGAGCAGTTCTTC.

This clonotype appeared a few times. The chain carries TRBV27 and TRBJ2-5; 7 nucleotides agree with TRBD2. V dropped 1 base and J dropped 3; count of bases not matched to a gene: 8. Germline assignment: CDR1 MNHEY and CDR2 SMNVEV (reference sequence). This CDR3 spans 16 amino acids. The CDR3 nucleotides read TGTGCCAGCAGTTTATTGGGCGGGAGCCGGAAAGAGACCCAGTACTTC. Protein sequence: CASSLLGGSRKETQYF.

V usage is TRBV6-1 and J usage is TRBJ1-5; tentatively, D is TRBD1 (6 bases). Germline V gives CDR1 MNHNS, CDR2 SASEGT. The V gene lost 5 bases and the J gene lost 6 bases, with 20 bases spanning the gap. The CDR3 covers 16 residues. CDR3 protein: CASSPFGGLYRQPQHF. DNA of the CDR3: TGTGCCAGCAGTCCTTTCGGGGGCCTGTACCGTCAGCCCCAGCATTTT.

The chain uses TRBV25-1 and TRBJ2-3; D may be TRBD2 (6 bases). Trimming took 4 bases from V and 1 from J, leaving 9 bases between them. Germline V gives CDR1 MGHDK, CDR2 SYGVNS. The CDR3 spans 14 residues. The CDR3 loop is CASSGGARTDTQYF. The DNA of the CDR3 is TGTGCCAGCAGTGGCGGGGCCCGCACAGATACGCAGTATTTT.

This chain connects TRBV5-4 to TRBJ2-1; 7 bases agree with TRBD1. Per the germline V gene, CDR1 is SGHNT and CDR2 is YYREEE (reference sequence). The J segment lost 3 bases and the V segment lost 2 bases, leaving 5 bases of the junction unmatched. The CDR3 has 15 amino acids. CDR3 amino acids: CASSFVTGVYNEQFF. The CDR3 DNA sequence: TGTGCCAGCAGCTTTGTTACAGGGGTCTACAATGAGCAGTTCTTC.

This clonotype was seen only a few times. The chain couples TRBV15 to TRBJ2-3, with a tentative D call TRBD2 (6 bases). The CDR3 length is 16 residues. V lost 3 bases and J 1 base, leaving 14 bases between the germline ends. CDR1 LNHNV and CDR2 YYDKDF come from the germline V gene (reference sequence). As DNA, the CDR3 is TGTGCCACCAGCAGGGGGATTAGCGGACGCACAGATACGCAGTATTTT. Residues: CATSRGISGRTDTQYF.

The gene calls are TRBV12-3 or TRBV12-4 and TRBJ2-3; 7 bases match TRBD1. The V and J ends lost 8 bases and 2 bases, in that order; junction bases with no gene match: 7. CDR3 length: 14 amino acids. The CDR3 loop is CASRDRIYTDTQYF. The CDR3 coding sequence is TGTGCCAGCCGGGACAGAATTTACACAGATACGCAGTATTTT.

This chain uses TRBV20-1 with TRBJ1-1; possible D gene TRBD1, 6 bases. V was pared by 3 bases and J by 3 bases, with 17 bases between. CDR1 and CDR2 (germline): DFQATT, SNEGSKA (reference sequence). This CDR3 comprises 15 residues. The CDR3 loop is CSARKHRVSDTEAFF. CDR3 bases: TGCAGTGCTAGGAAACACAGGGTTTCAGACACTGAAGCTTTCTTT.

This clonotype was seen at least ten times. The rearrangement links TRBV10-3 to TRBJ2-7; no clear D. This CDR3 has 12 amino acids. The V end lost 2 bases, the J end lost 2 bases, and 4 bases lay between the germline ends. Germline V lookup: CDR1 ENHRY, CDR2 SYGVKD. DNA of the CDR3: TGTGCCATCAGTGAGACAGCCTACGAGCAGTACTTC. Its translation is CAISETAYEQYF.

The chain uses TRBV12-5 and TRBJ2-7; D ambiguous. Germline lookup yields CDR1 LGHNT and CDR2 FRNRAP. CDR3 length: 11 amino acids. V lost 1 base, J lost 5 bases, and 3 bases lay in between. Written as DNA, the CDR3 is TGTGCTAGTGGTTTGGCCCACGAGCAGTACTTC. Residues: CASGLAHEQYF.

The chain employs TRBV20-1 and TRBJ2-7; 9 bases match TRBD1. This CDR3 is 14 amino acids long. V dropped 5 bases and J dropped 5; count of bases not matched to a gene: 10. CDR1 and CDR2 (germline): DFQATT, SNEGSKA (reference sequence). The CDR3 DNA follows: TGCAGTGCTTGGCAAGCGGACAGGGGAAACGAGCAGTACTTC. It specifies CSAWQADRGNEQYF.

This clonotype was counted at least ten times. The chain employs TRBV7-2 and TRBJ2-7, with TRBD1 as a possible D gene (5 bases). Deletions cut 6 bases from V and 0 bases from J, with 15 bases between. The CDR3 has 15 amino acids. Germline assignment: CDR1 SGHTA and CDR2 FQGNSA. The CDR3 DNA reads as TGTGCCAGCAGTTTTGGTGGGGCTAGCTCCTACGAGCAGTACTTC. The encoded protein is CASSFGGASSYEQYF.

The V call is TRBV11-2, the J call TRBJ2-1; 12 bases line up with TRBD2. Unmatched junction bases numbered 11, after V lost 5 bases and J lost 6 bases. CDR3 length equals 17 residues. CDR1 SGHAT and CDR2 FQNNGV come from the germline V gene. CDR3 loop: CASSATSGGPILNEQFF. The DNA for the CDR3 is TGTGCCAGCAGCGCAACTAGCGGGGGGCCCATCCTCAATGAGCAGTTCTTC.

This clonotype has a single count. This rearrangement joins TRBV6-2 or TRBV6-3 to TRBJ2-7; D remains unclear. Germline CDR1 and CDR2: MNHEY and SVGEGT. The CDR3 runs 14 residues. Trimming stripped 6 bases from V and 0 bases from J, with 12 bases between. CDR3 amino acids: CASSLPPISYEQYF. The CDR3 bases are TGTGCCAGCAGCTTACCCCCGATCTCCTACGAGCAGTACTTC.

The chain employs TRBV4-3 and TRBJ2-1; 12 positions match TRBD2. This CDR3 is 19 amino acids long. The J segment lost 10 bases and the V segment lost 0 bases, leaving 16 bases of the junction unmatched. CDR1 and CDR2 from the germline V gene are LGHNA and YSLEER. CDR3 loop: CASSQDSSGGAVVSKEQFF. The CDR3, as DNA: TGCGCCAGCAGCCAAGACTCTAGCGGGGGGGCAGTAGTATCAAAGGAGCAGTTCTTC.